One and the same sample provided the 12 T cell receptor beta chains below, sequenced in a study of pediatric ulcerative colitis. The rectum was sampled with one to two pinch biopsies at colonoscopy. Produced via immunoSEQ multiplex PCR; TCRdb's table is partial and in-frame only. The table has about 36,000 clones, around four fifths seen once. The sample consisted of gut tissue. Every receptor here comes from a boy aged 5 to 17 with moderate ulcerative colitis.

The count of this clone is one. V is TRBV6-1 and J is TRBJ1-2, with 7 nucleotides matching TRBD1. Germline loops: CDR1 MNHNS, CDR2 SASEGT. V trimming: 2 bases; J trimming: 5 bases; junction bases outside the gene matches: 5. This CDR3 is built from 14 residues. CDR3 bases: TGTGCCAGCAGTGAATATGACAGGGCGTATGGCTACACCTTC. Translating gives CASSEYDRAYGYTF.

This clone was counted between two and nine times. The genes are TRBV19 and TRBJ1-6; TRBD1 matches at 8 bases. The CDR3 totals 16 residues. Germline V lookup: CDR1 LNHDA, CDR2 SQIVND (reference sequence). The ends lost 5 bases at V and 3 bases at J; junction bases unmatched: 6. The CDR3 DNA reads as TGTGCCAGTAGTTCCTGGACAGGGAACTATAATTCACCCCTCCACTTT. Amino acid sequence: CASSSWTGNYNSPLHF.

The CDR3 region is CASSRAGDSYNEQFF. DNA for the CDR3: TGCGCCAGCAGCAGAGCGGGAGACTCCTACAATGAGCAGTTCTTC. The chain links TRBV10-1 to TRBJ2-1; TRBD2 agrees at 8 bases. Germline values: CDR1 WNHNN, CDR2 SYGVQD (reference sequence). The CDR3 sequence is 15 residues long. V shed 6 bases and J 0 bases; nucleotides not matched to a gene: 4.

DNA of the CDR3: TGTGCCAGCAGCGTAGAGGGTTACACAGATACGCAGTATTTT. Protein product: CASSVEGYTDTQYF. V and J are TRBV9 and TRBJ2-3; no definite D call. Germline CDR1 reads SGDLS; CDR2 reads YYNGEE. This CDR3 has 14 residues. The ends were cut back, 0 bases at V and 2 bases at J, with 7 bases in the middle. Based on the CDR3 plus reference TRBV9 and TRBJ2-3, the full variable domain is DSGVTQTPKHLITATGQRVTLRCSPRSGDLSVYWYQQSLDQGLQFLIQYYNGEERAKGNILERFSAQQFPDLHSELNLSSLELGDSALYFCASSVEGYTDTQYFGPGTRLTVL.

The CDR3 bases are TGTGCCAGCAGCTTAAAAGAACTCACAGATACGCAGTATTTT. Translating gives CASSLKELTDTQYF. The V call is TRBV11-3, the J call TRBJ2-3; D remains ambiguous. The germline gives CDR1 SGHNT, CDR2 YENEEA. Trimming removed 2 bases at V and 2 bases at J, with 8 bases between. This CDR3 spans 14 amino acids. The full variable domain, in which reference TRBV11-3 and TRBJ2-3 provide the parts outside the CDR3, is EAGVVQSPRYKIIEKKQPVAFWCNPISGHNTLYWYLQNLGQGPELLIRYENEEAVDDSQLPKDRFSAERLKGVDSTLKIQPAELGDSAVYLCASSLKELTDTQYFGPGTRLTVL.

This chain connects TRBV5-6 to TRBJ2-1; TRBD2 is a possible D gene (5 bases). The CDR3 covers 18 residues. V was cut by 3 bases and J by 6 bases, with 25 bases left in between. CDR1 SGHDT and CDR2 YYEEEE come from the germline V gene. CDR3 in amino acids: CASSWRVLDGGRPNEQFF. CDR3 sequence (DNA): TGTGCCAGCAGCTGGCGGGTCCTGGACGGAGGAAGACCCAATGAGCAGTTCTTC.

The table lists this clone with a count of one. The genes are TRBV7-8 and TRBJ2-3, with D hard to call. V lost 3 bases to trimming and J lost 2 bases, with 15 bases between them. Germline lookup yields CDR1 SGHVS and CDR2 FQNEAQ. The CDR3 is 16 amino acids. The CDR3 loop reads CASSFRLTGNTDTQYF. The DNA of the CDR3 is TGTGCCAGCAGCTTCCGGTTGACTGGAAACACAGATACGCAGTATTTT.

In nucleotides, the CDR3 is TGTGCCAGCAGTCCCGGGGCTAGCGGGAGGGAGAAAGATACGCAGTATTTT. It specifies CASSPGASGREKDTQYF. The rearrangement joins TRBV28 to TRBJ2-3; 12 bases line up with TRBD2. Trimming removed 5 bases from V and 5 bases from J; junction bases left unmatched: 11. The germline V gene has CDR1 MDHEN and CDR2 SYDVKM. This CDR3 spans 17 amino acids.

The chain carries TRBV10-3 and TRBJ2-7; possible D gene TRBD1, 5 bases. This CDR3 is built from 14 residues. Trimming cost V 6 bases and J 4 bases, with 16 bases left between them. Germline V gene lookup returns CDR1 ENHRY and CDR2 SYGVKD. The CDR3 nucleotides are TGTGCCATCAGCCCACAGGAGAGGTCGTACGAGCAGTACTTC. This encodes CAISPQERSYEQYF.

CDR3 sequence reads: CASSFAVTLGAFF. The DNA of the CDR3 is TGTGCCAGCAGTTTTGCGGTCACCTTGGGGGCTTTCTTT. The gene calls are TRBV5-8 and TRBJ1-1; D gene unclear. The CDR3 is 13 residues long. V gave up 5 bases and J gave up 11 bases, with 19 bases separating them. Germline V gives CDR1 SGHTS, CDR2 YDEGEE.

This chain connects TRBV28 to TRBJ1-5; 8 positions match TRBD1. The CDR3 is made up of 14 amino acids. Germline assignment: CDR1 MDHEN and CDR2 SYDVKM. Unmatched junction bases numbered 7, after V lost 4 bases and J lost 8 bases. The CDR3 DNA follows: TGTGCCAGCAGTTCGACAGGGGAGGTGAAGCCCCAGCATTTT. Protein: CASSSTGEVKPQHF.

The rearrangement joins TRBV19 to TRBJ2-7; TRBD2 might be the D (6 bases). Germline values: CDR1 LNHDA, CDR2 SQIVND (reference sequence). Trimming shortened V by 5 bases and J by 1 base, and 15 bases separated the two germline ends. The CDR3 consists of 15 residues. The DNA of the CDR3 is TGTGCCAGTAGTCGAGCCGGGACTGAATCCTACGAGCAGTACTTC. Translation: CASSRAGTESYEQYF.